The 30 T cell receptor beta chains in this list originate from one sample, sequenced in a study of blood T cell repertoires in COVID-19. TCRdb's table, derived via immunoSEQ multiplex PCR, lists solely in-frame clones and lacks some. This table has some 68,000 clones, over 75% appearing once. Input material: peripheral blood. The receptors stem from a man aged 50-59 years with acute or convalescent COVID-19.

The chain has TRBV4-3 and TRBJ2-1, with 7 bases matching TRBD2. The CDR3 is made up of 19 amino acids. Germline CDR1 is LGHNA and CDR2 is YSLEER. J gave up 1 base and V 0 bases, and 12 bases lay outside the gene matches. The CDR3 region is CASSQDPLPTSDSYNEQFF. Written as DNA, the CDR3 is TGCGCCAGCAGCCAAGATCCCCTCCCCACTAGCGATTCCTACAATGAGCAGTTCTTC.

The chain joins TRBV27 to TRBJ2-7; TRBD1 matches at 7 bases. The V gene's germline CDR1 is MNHEY and CDR2 SMNVEV (reference sequence). CDR3 length equals 15 residues. With V trimmed by 3 bases and J by 0 bases, 5 bases remained unmatched. The DNA for the CDR3 is TGTGCCAGCAGTTTCGGGGCAGGGGGCTCCTACGAGCAGTACTTC. It yields the protein CASSFGAGGSYEQYF.

This rearrangement joins TRBV7-9 to TRBJ2-3; D might be TRBD1 (6 bases). The CDR3 is 14 amino acids. The V gene lost 7 bases and the J gene lost 4 bases, with 15 bases spanning the gap. CDR1 and CDR2 (germline): SEHNR, FQNEAQ (reference sequence). The CDR3 DNA sequence: TGTGCCAGCAATCCTGAGGGGGAGCCAGATACGCAGTATTTT. Translating gives CASNPEGEPDTQYF. The complete variable domain, with remaining parts taken from reference TRBV7-9 and TRBJ2-3, reads DTGVSQNPRHKITKRGQNVTFRCDPISEHNRLYWYRQTLGQGPEFLTYFQNEAQLEKSRLLSDRFSAERPKGSFSTLEIQRTEQGDSAMYLCASNPEGEPDTQYFGPGTRLTVL.

The chain carries TRBV4-3 and TRBJ2-1, with a tentative D call TRBD2 (6 bases). V was trimmed by 0 bases and J by 0 bases, leaving 12 bases between them. Germline-derived CDR1 and CDR2 are LGHNA and YSLEER. The CDR3 loop spans 17 amino acids. CDR3 sequence: CASSQDGLGGSYNEQFF. The CDR3 bases are TGCGCCAGCAGCCAAGATGGTTTGGGGGGCTCCTACAATGAGCAGTTCTTC.

The chain is built from TRBV9 and TRBJ2-1; D perhaps matches TRBD1 (5 bases). There are 15 residues in the CDR3. V was shortened by 0 bases and J by 2 bases, with 9 bases between the two germline ends. The germline V gene encodes CDR1 SGDLS and CDR2 YYNGEE. The CDR3 nucleotides are TGTGCCAGCAGCGTAGAGGGGCGGCCCTACAATGAGCAGTTCTTC. It encodes CASSVEGRPYNEQFF.

The chain couples TRBV19 to TRBJ1-2; 7 positions agree with TRBD1. The CDR3 is 13 residues long. Trimming cost V 6 bases and J 5 bases; bases outside gene matches: 6. Germline V CDR1 and CDR2: LNHDA, SQIVND (reference sequence). CDR3 coding DNA: TGTGCCAGTAGCCAAGACAGGGCGTATGGCTACACCTTC. This encodes CASSQDRAYGYTF.

This chain links TRBV4-3 with TRBJ2-1; 10 bases match TRBD2. Losses at the gene ends were 4 bases for V and 9 bases for J; bases not matched to a gene: 15. Germline-derived CDR1 and CDR2 are LGHNA and YSLEER. This CDR3 is built from 17 residues. The CDR3 DNA is TGCGCCAGCAGCCTCGTAGCGGGAGGAAGTGCCCGTACTGAGCAGTTCTTC. Residues: CASSLVAGGSARTEQFF.

This clone occurred once. This rearrangement joins TRBV11-3 to TRBJ2-3; a weak D match, TRBD2 (6 bases). CDR1 SGHNT and CDR2 YENEEA come from the germline V gene. The germline V and J ends were trimmed by 7 bases and 0 bases, with 17 bases remaining between them. The CDR3 totals 16 residues. Here the CDR3 DNA reads TGTGCCAGCAACCCAGGCTGGAGGGGCAGCACAGATACGCAGTATTTT. It translates to CASNPGWRGSTDTQYF.

This clone has more than one count but fewer than ten. The genes are TRBV7-9 and TRBJ2-5; 9 bases line up with TRBD2. J was trimmed by 5 bases and V by 5 bases; bases with no gene match: 12. Germline CDR1 and CDR2: SEHNR and FQNEAQ (reference sequence). The CDR3 has 16 amino acids. The CDR3: CASSTRGSGSRETQYF. The CDR3 DNA reads as TGTGCCAGCAGCACGCGGGGTAGCGGGAGTCGGGAGACCCAGTACTTC.

CDR3 sequence reads: CASSYTRDRPSNYGYTF. CDR3 in DNA: TGCGCCAGCAGTTATACGAGGGACAGGCCGTCTAACTATGGCTACACCTTC. V gene TRBV10-2 combines with J gene TRBJ1-2; 8 bases align to TRBD1. The ends lost 5 bases at V and 0 bases at J; junction bases unmatched: 11. The CDR3 contains 17 residues. CDR1 and CDR2 from the germline V gene are WSHSY and SAAADI.

CDR3 DNA sequence: TGTGCCAGCAGCGTCCGGGAGAAGCCAGATACGCAGTATTTT. This encodes CASSVREKPDTQYF. The V and J genes are TRBV11-3 and TRBJ2-3, with D maybe TRBD2 (6 bases). Between the trimmed V and J ends, which lost 5 bases and 4 bases, there was a span of 13 bases. The CDR3 runs to 14 residues. CDR1 is SGHNT, CDR2 YENEEA, per germline.

The V and J genes are TRBV24-1 and TRBJ2-3; 10 positions agree with TRBD1. The CDR3 is 16 residues long. Germline CDR1 is KGHDR and CDR2 is SFDVKD. V lost 3 bases to trimming and J lost 4 bases; unmatched junction nucleotides: 6. The CDR3 bases are TGTGCCACCAGTGATCAGGGACAGGGGATTCCAGATACGCAGTATTTT. Residues: CATSDQGQGIPDTQYF.

J is TRBJ1-1 and V is TRBV29-1; D gene ambiguous. Germline V gene lookup returns CDR1 SQVTM and CDR2 ANQGSEA. Trimming removed 2 bases from V and 1 base from J, with 17 bases in between. The CDR3 loop spans 16 amino acids. The CDR3 DNA sequence: TGCAGCGTTGAACCGTGGCTAGGAAAAGAGAACACTGAAGCTTTCTTT. This codes for CSVEPWLGKENTEAFF.

The chain joins TRBV6-5 to TRBJ2-5, with D tentatively TRBD2 (6 bases). This CDR3 contains 14 residues. The V gene lost 1 base and the J gene lost 2 bases, with 8 bases spanning the gap. CDR1 and CDR2 from the germline V gene are MNHEY and SVGAGI. CDR3 in amino acids: CASSYYRGQETQYF. The CDR3 bases are TGTGCCAGCAGTTACTATCGGGGGCAAGAGACCCAGTACTTC.

A few counts support this clone. The J gene is TRBJ1-6, the V gene TRBV6-5; the D is unclear. The CDR3 sequence is 14 residues long. Per the germline V gene, CDR1 is MNHEY and CDR2 is SVGAGI. With 6 bases removed from V and 6 bases from J, the gap between germline ends came to 12 bases. CDR3 sequence: CASSPRRGNSPLHF. For the CDR3, the DNA is TGTGCCAGCAGCCCGAGGCGGGGTAATTCACCCCTCCACTTT.

V usage is TRBV7-3 and J usage is TRBJ2-1, with D tentatively TRBD1 (6 bases). Germline V gives CDR1 SGHTA, CDR2 FQGTGA. CDR3 size: 12 residues. Trimming removed 4 bases at V and 9 bases at J, with 10 bases between. The DNA of the CDR3 is TGTGCCAGCAGCTCCACAGGGAGTGAGCAGTTCTTC. Amino acid sequence: CASSSTGSEQFF.

V is TRBV7-3 and J is TRBJ2-2; 9 bases match TRBD1. There are 14 residues in the CDR3. Germline loops: CDR1 SGHTA, CDR2 FQGTGA. V lost 8 bases and J lost 3; bases outside the gene matches: 4. The CDR3 DNA sequence: TGTGCCAGCGGGACAGGGAGGGACACCGGGGAGCTGTTTTTT. Its translation is CASGTGRDTGELFF. The variable domain in full, with the rest retrieved from reference TRBV7-3 and TRBJ2-2, is GAGVSQTPSNKVTEKGKYVELRCDPISGHTALYWYRQSLGQGPEFLIYFQGTGAADDSGLPNDRFFAVRPEGSVSTLKIQRTERGDSAVYLCASGTGRDTGELFFGEGSRLTVL.

This clone was found a few times. The chain couples TRBV2 to TRBJ1-1; tentative D call: TRBD1 (6 bases). The CDR3 extends over 12 amino acids. V was trimmed by 5 bases and J by 8 bases, leaving 12 bases between them. Per the germline V gene, CDR1 is SNHLY and CDR2 is FYNNEI. The CDR3 region has the DNA TGTGCCAGCAGTTCACAGGGATTAGAAGCTTTCTTT. As protein: CASSSQGLEAFF.

The chain is built from TRBV5-1 and TRBJ1-5; the D is unclear. The CDR3 is 13 residues long. Trimming removed 3 bases at V and 4 bases at J, with 8 bases between. The germline gives CDR1 SGHRS, CDR2 YFSETQ. CDR3 coding DNA: TGCGCCAGCAGCTCCGACGGGAATCAGCCCCAGCATTTT. Encoded protein: CASSSDGNQPQHF.

This chain links TRBV2 with TRBJ1-1, with D possibly matching TRBD1 (5 bases). With 6 bases removed from V and 1 base from J, the gap between germline ends came to 12 bases. Germline values: CDR1 SNHLY, CDR2 FYNNEI. The CDR3 length is 14 residues. The CDR3 nucleotides are TGTGCCAGCAGGGAGAGGACAACGAACACTGAAGCTTTCTTT. It yields the protein CASRERTTNTEAFF.

The chain couples TRBV4-1 to TRBJ2-2, with 8 bases matching TRBD2. Germline values: CDR1 MGHRA, CDR2 YSYEKL. The V segment lost 1 base and the J segment 8 bases; nucleotides outside the gene matches: 3. The CDR3 length is 14 residues. The DNA for the CDR3 is TGCGCCAGCAGCCAAGCGGGAGGGCCAGGGGAGCTGTTTTTT. Protein: CASSQAGGPGELFF.

The chain uses TRBV7-8 and TRBJ2-1; D uncertain. V lost 3 bases and J lost 8, with 14 bases in between. Germline-derived CDR1 and CDR2 are SGHVS and FQNEAQ. This CDR3 is 14 amino acids long. The CDR3, as DNA: TGTGCCAGCAGCTTCCACAGCATAAGTTATGAGCAGTTCTTC. Amino acids: CASSFHSISYEQFF.

The chain is built from TRBV30 and TRBJ1-1; the D is unclear. CDR3 length equals 13 residues. Trimming took off 4 bases at V and 1 base at J, with 10 bases between the two ends. Looked up from germline, CDR1 is GTSNPN and CDR2 is SVGIG (reference sequence). The CDR3: CAWNVGGNTEAFF. CDR3 bases: TGTGCCTGGAACGTTGGAGGGAACACTGAAGCTTTCTTT.

The chain carries TRBV28 and TRBJ1-1; 8 nucleotides align to TRBD1. The CDR3 is made up of 14 amino acids. Germline V gene sequence: CDR1 MDHEN, CDR2 SYDVKM. The trim removed 5 bases at V and 0 bases at J, leaving 2 bases unmatched. CDR3 loop: CASSQGAMNTEAFF. The CDR3 DNA is TGTGCCAGCAGTCAGGGGGCGATGAACACTGAAGCTTTCTTT.

The chain carries TRBV7-9 and TRBJ1-1; D call uncertain. V lost 3 bases, J lost 0 bases, and 11 bases lay in between. CDR3 length: 15 residues. Germline values: CDR1 SEHNR, CDR2 FQNEAQ (reference sequence). This chain's CDR3 is CASSLVLPVNTEAFF. The CDR3, as DNA: TGTGCCAGCAGCTTGGTCCTCCCGGTGAACACTGAAGCTTTCTTT.

This sequence joins TRBV7-9 and TRBJ1-1; TRBD1 matches at 7 bases. V shed 3 bases and J 6 bases; nucleotides not matched to a gene: 7. The CDR3 covers 14 residues. Germline V CDR1 and CDR2: SEHNR, FQNEAQ (reference sequence). CDR3 region: CASSLGQGVPEAFF. In nucleotides, the CDR3 is TGTGCCAGCAGCTTGGGGCAGGGGGTCCCTGAAGCTTTCTTT. Full variable domain (remainder filled in from reference TRBV7-9 and TRBJ1-1): DTGVSQNPRHKITKRGQNVTFRCDPISEHNRLYWYRQTLGQGPEFLTYFQNEAQLEKSRLLSDRFSAERPKGSFSTLEIQRTEQGDSAMYLCASSLGQGVPEAFFGQGTRLTVV.

The chain recombines TRBV19 with TRBJ1-5; TRBD1 matches 7 bases. The trim removed 1 base at V and 4 bases at J, leaving 4 bases unmatched. The CDR3 extends over 15 amino acids. Germline CDR1 and CDR2: LNHDA and SQIVND (reference sequence). CDR3 nucleotide sequence: TGTGCCAGTAGTATAGTTGGGACAGCGAATCAGCCCCAGCATTTT. It encodes CASSIVGTANQPQHF.

This clone was observed once. The chain uses TRBV7-9 and TRBJ1-4, with 12 nucleotides matching TRBD1. There are 18 residues in the CDR3. V was clipped by 5 bases and J by 8 bases; unmatched bases: 15. Germline loops: CDR1 SEHNR, CDR2 FQNEAQ (reference sequence). In nucleotides, the CDR3 is TGTGCCAGCAGCACCCCCGGGACAGGGGGCAATTCTAGGGAAAAACTGTTTTTT. Translation gives CASSTPGTGGNSREKLFF. Full variable domain (missing parts from reference TRBV7-9 and TRBJ1-4): DTGVSQNPRHKITKRGQNVTFRCDPISEHNRLYWYRQTLGQGPEFLTYFQNEAQLEKSRLLSDRFSAERPKGSFSTLEIQRTEQGDSAMYLCASSTPGTGGNSREKLFFGSGTQLSVL.

Comments on this clone: Other DNA sequences in this sample translate to the same CDR3. The chain uses TRBV9 and TRBJ1-1; no clear D. This CDR3 region has 14 residues. Germline V gene data show CDR1 as SGDLS and CDR2 as YYNGEE. Trimming removed 4 bases at V and 1 base at J, with 11 bases between. CDR3 coding DNA: TGTGCCAGCAGCTCTAGAACCGGGAACACTGAAGCTTTCTTT. Amino acid sequence: CASSSRTGNTEAFF. The whole variable domain, remainder taken from reference TRBV9 and TRBJ1-1, is DSGVTQTPKHLITATGQRVTLRCSPRSGDLSVYWYQQSLDQGLQFLIQYYNGEERAKGNILERFSAQQFPDLHSELNLSSLELGDSALYFCASSSRTGNTEAFFGQGTRLTVV.

V gene TRBV6-5 combines with J gene TRBJ1-5; possible D gene TRBD1, 6 bases. The CDR3 extends over 12 amino acids. V was clipped by 6 bases and J by 9 bases, with 12 bases between them. Germline-derived CDR1 and CDR2 are MNHEY and SVGAGI. The DNA for the CDR3 is TGTGCCAGCAGGGGGGCCTTTGGGCCCCAGCATTTT. Protein: CASRGAFGPQHF.